This T cell receptor (beta chain) originates from a study of T cell clones after liver transplantation. Broader study findings: Graft donor-reactive T cells may have migrated into the graft rather than being deleted. Conclusions were preliminary, with small, heterogeneous patient groups.

The table lists this clone with a count of one. Its antigen is unidentified. With 5 bases removed from V and 4 bases from J, the gap between germline ends came to 27 bases. This CDR3 has 19 residues. CDR1 PRHDT and CDR2 FYEKMQ come from the germline V gene (reference sequence). The method was immunoSEQ multiplex PCR; TCRdb's version includes in-frame clones alone and lacks a portion of them. The repertoire has around 80,000 clones, 82% of them found once; the top ten carry approximately 0.47%. This clonotype was sampled from a human patient who received a liver transplant. T cells may partly derive from the graft donor. The starting material was CD4+ T cells from blood, obtained around 45 months after liver transplant. The chain uses TRBV13 and TRBJ2-1; a weak D match, TRBD2 (6 bases). CDR3 residues: CASSPGLEVSPTQYNEQFF. CDR3 DNA sequence: TGTGCCAGCAGCCCGGGACTGGAGGTCTCCCCGACGCAATACAATGAGCAGTTCTTC.